The count of the clone carrying this T cell receptor beta chain is one. This entry is derived from a study of CD8+ T cells in alopecia areata. The CDR3 spans 14 residues. CDR1 and CDR2 (germline): SGHVS, FQNEAQ. Losses at the gene ends were 1 base for V and 5 bases for J; bases not matched to a gene: 3. Treatment here: oral pan-JAK inhibitor, 5-10 mg twice daily. cDNA serving as the sequencing template came from extracted, reverse transcribed RNA. Generated by immunoSEQ multiplex PCR, the TCRdb table keeps only in-frame clones and is missing some. The sample contains 100,000 to 130,000 clones, around 83% of which appear only once.

The chain couples TRBV7-8 to TRBJ2-7; TRBD1 matches at 9 bases. Specimen: CD8+ T cells sorted from blood, collected at week 24, from a patient treated with tofacitinib. The receptor was derived from a human donor with alopecia areata. CDR3 in DNA: TGTGCCAGCAGCTTAGGACAGGGGGACGACGAGCAGTACTTC. Amino acid sequence: CASSLGQGDDEQYF. The full variable domain, in which reference TRBV7-8 and TRBJ2-7 provide the parts outside the CDR3, is GAGVSQSPRYKVAKRGQDVALRCDPISGHVSLFWYQQALGQGPEFLTYFQNEAQLDKSGLPSDRFFAERPEGSVSTLKIQRTQQEDSAVYLCASSLGQGDDEQYFGPGTRLTVT.